The rows below give T cell receptor beta chains drawn from one sample of a study of identical twins. TCRdb itself ran the 5' RACE reads through MiXCR, one entry per CDR3 protein. The sample has 200,000 to 250,000 distinct CDR3 sequences, approximately 8.3% seen once. These same data were also listed under a study on yellow fever vaccine responses in identical twins.

Sequenced input: memory (CD45RO+) T cells sorted from blood. These TCRs come from a woman between 18 and 29 years old in good health. Both conserved end residues are part of each CDR3. D genes are given only for firm matches. Some rows mark clone size as missing; the rest say once, few, many or name a class of expanded clone.

DNA	CDR3	V	J	D	size
TGTGCCATCAGGACAGGGGGCCAAGAGACCCAGTACTTC	CAIRTGGQETQYF	TRBV10-3	TRBJ2-5	TRBD1	many
TGCGCCAGCAGTGTCGGGACCCGGGGGTACGAGCAGTACTTC	CASSVGTRGYEQYF	TRBV10-1	TRBJ2-7	-	few
TGTGCCAGCAGCCGCAGGGACATTCGGAACACTGAAGCTTTCTTT	CASSRRDIRNTEAFF	TRBV28	TRBJ1-1	-	many
TGTGCCAGCAGCCAAGATTCTGAGCGGGAGGACGACGAGCAGTACTTC	CASSQDSEREDDEQYF	TRBV3-1	TRBJ2-7	TRBD2	few
TGCGCCAGCAGCTTGGCCGGGAAGGGCTCCTACAATGAGCAGTTCTTC	CASSLAGKGSYNEQFF	TRBV5-1	TRBJ2-1	-	-
TGTGCCAGCAGCTTAGCCGGGAGGTCCTACAATGAGCAGTTCTTC	CASSLAGRSYNEQFF	TRBV7-8	TRBJ2-1	TRBD2	many
TGTGCCAGCAGGCCGGGACAGGGCACAGATACGCAGTATTTT	CASRPGQGTDTQYF	TRBV6-1	TRBJ2-3	TRBD1	many
TGCGCCAGCAGCCAACTGGGACAGGGGTATGGCTACACCTTC	CASSQLGQGYGYTF	TRBV4-3	TRBJ1-2	TRBD1	-
TGCAGTGCTAGAGGGATCCCAGATCAGCCCCAGCATTTT	CSARGIPDQPQHF	TRBV20-1	TRBJ1-5	-	few
TGTGCCAGCAGTGGGGGGGGAGCGGGAGGGCACGAGCAGTACTTC	CASSGGGAGGHEQYF	TRBV6-1	TRBJ2-7	TRBD2	-
TGTGCCTGGAGTGGCCGGACGAATGAAAAACTGTTTTTT	CAWSGRTNEKLFF	TRBV30	TRBJ1-4	-	-
TGCACTGCCGGGCCCACCGGCTACGAGCAGTACTTC	CTAGPTGYEQYF	TRBV20-1	TRBJ2-7	-	few
TGTGCCAGCAGCGCCGATACTACAGGGGCGAACTACGAGCAGTACTTC	CASSADTTGANYEQYF	TRBV2	TRBJ2-7	TRBD1	many
TGCGCCAGCAGCCAAGAATGGTCCGATGGGGAGCAGTACTTC	CASSQEWSDGEQYF	TRBV4-3	TRBJ2-7	-	many
TGTGCCACCCACCGGGAACCTGAAGAGACCCAGTACTTC	CATHREPEETQYF	TRBV10-3	TRBJ2-5	-	many
TGCAGTGCTACACAGGGTTCGACCCAGTACTTC	CSATQGSTQYF	TRBV20-1	TRBJ2-5	-	many
TGTGCCAGCAGTTTCCGAGCCCCTACGCGGGGGGGCCCTTACAATGAGCAGTTCTTC	CASSFRAPTRGGPYNEQFF	TRBV27	TRBJ2-1	TRBD2	-
TGTGCTAGCAGCCCCGGACCGCTCTCCTACAATGAGCAGTTCTTC	CASSPGPLSYNEQFF	TRBV7-7	TRBJ2-1	-	few
TGTGCCAGCTCACCACGCGAGACAACGGGGGAGCAGTACTTC	CASSPRETTGEQYF	TRBV18	TRBJ2-7	-	-
TGTGCCAGCAGTGTTGGGGGTAACAACAATGAGCAGTTCTTC	CASSVGGNNNEQFF	TRBV6-1	TRBJ2-1	-	-